The T cell receptor (beta chain) under discussion was sequenced for a study of blood T cell repertoires in COVID-19 (dated by TCRdb to about 2020). Study-level background: The collaborator samples originated in the United States, Italy and Spain and spanned the acute and convalescent phases of COVID-19. The prospective study material was composed of cDNA or gDNA derived from T cells, B-cell-depleted T cells, or PBMCs. The dataset comprised deeply sampled blood TCRbeta repertoires from subjects exposed to, actively infected with, or recovered from COVID-19. A freely available public database, intended as a resource for researchers studying the immune response to SARS-CoV-2, is where the repertoires were released. The samples were drawn from two sources: the first 160 participants of the ongoing ImmuneRACE study, and 950 to 1,500 subjects contributed by 6 global collaborators. A de-identified subject ID, COVID-19 status, age in years and sex were almost always included in the sample metadata. Where available, HLA class I and class II types were obtained from metadata supplied by the sample provider rather than from assay-based typing. Paper-wide results and their limitations: The amount of clinical and demographic metadata varied by source and participant and was provided uncurated.

This clone was seen a single time. Its antigen target is currently unknown. Base quality data are lacking; no much larger clone is found one base away. CDR1 LNHDA and CDR2 SQIVND were looked up in the germline V gene (reference sequence). The CDR3 measures 14 amino acids from cysteine to phenylalanine. Only the CDR3 region is kept as DNA, spanning 42 bases read in frame from base 1. V lost 6 bases and J lost 2 bases, and the count of bases not matched to a germline gene is 5. TCRbeta CDR3 regions were amplified from genomic DNA by means of the immunoSEQ Assay, a bias-controlled multiplex PCR. Under the source paper's analysis protocol: Within the assay, amplification of reference gene primers was used to estimate how many nucleated cells each sample contained. To quantify the absolute abundance of each unique TCRbeta CDR3 rearrangement, sequence reads were collapsed and filtered. For each sample, productive Simpson clonality was calculated by taking the square root of Simpson's diversity index across productive rearrangements. TCRdb re-hosts the immuneACCESS table, in-frame sequences only. Its copies lack some clones; in the studies checked, an unresolved V gene accounts for under half of them, and the cause for the rest is not known. That table supplies the V and J calls and clone size; D and trimming were determined from the DNA. For this sample the table gives about 380,000 clones, of which more than 75% were detected only once. Around 3% of the sample goes to the ten largest clones.

In the prospective study, participants were about 18 to 95 years old, resided in 24 geographic areas of the United States, and were enrolled through a virtual design. In the prospective study, cohorts were assigned on the basis of participant-reported clinical history obtained from a screening survey and a study questionnaire. Recovered participants in ImmuneRACE Cohort 3 were defined by two consecutive negative NP/OP PCR tests, clearance by a healthcare professional, or resolution of symptoms. Mobile phlebotomists in the prospective study collected whole blood, serum and a nasopharyngeal or oropharyngeal swab from every participant. Over a roughly two-month period, participants in the prospective study had the option of providing additional blood draws and questionnaires. Prospective study blood samples were shipped either frozen or at room temperature before DNA extraction.

The sequencing sample was made of PBMCs or T cells enriched from blood (not recorded which). Recombination linked TRBV19 to TRBJ2-7, with TRBD1 matching 9 junction bases. This TCR was sampled from a woman in her 30s who had recovered from COVID-19. The CDR3 corresponds to CASRSGQGPYEQYF. The nucleotides are TGTGCCAGTAGGTCGGGACAGGGTCCCTACGAGCAGTACTTC.